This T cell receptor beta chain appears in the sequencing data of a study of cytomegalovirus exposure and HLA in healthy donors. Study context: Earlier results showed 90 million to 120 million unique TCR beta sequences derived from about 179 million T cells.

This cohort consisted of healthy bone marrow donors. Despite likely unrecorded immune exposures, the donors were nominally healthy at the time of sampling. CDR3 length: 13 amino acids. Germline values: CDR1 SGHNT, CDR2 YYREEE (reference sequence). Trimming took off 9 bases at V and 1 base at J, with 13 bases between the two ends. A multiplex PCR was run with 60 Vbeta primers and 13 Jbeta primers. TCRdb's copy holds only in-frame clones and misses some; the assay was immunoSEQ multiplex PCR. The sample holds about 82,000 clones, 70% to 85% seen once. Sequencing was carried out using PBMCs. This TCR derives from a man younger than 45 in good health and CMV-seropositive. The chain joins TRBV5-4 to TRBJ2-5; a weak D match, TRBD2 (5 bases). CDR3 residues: CATHVRGQETQYF. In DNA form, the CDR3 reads TGTGCCACCCACGTCCGGGGCCAAGAGACCCAGTACTTC.